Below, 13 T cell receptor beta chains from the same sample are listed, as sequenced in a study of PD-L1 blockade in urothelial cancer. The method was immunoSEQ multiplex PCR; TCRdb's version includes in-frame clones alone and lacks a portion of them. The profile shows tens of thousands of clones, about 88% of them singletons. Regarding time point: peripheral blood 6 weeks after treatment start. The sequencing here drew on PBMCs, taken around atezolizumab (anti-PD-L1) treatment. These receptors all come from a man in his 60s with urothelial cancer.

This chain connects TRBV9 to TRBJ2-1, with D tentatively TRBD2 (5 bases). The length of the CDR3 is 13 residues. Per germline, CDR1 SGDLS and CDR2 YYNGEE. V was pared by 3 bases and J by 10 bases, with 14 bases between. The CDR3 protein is CASSAGLEPEQFF. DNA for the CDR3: TGTGCCAGCAGCGCAGGACTGGAGCCCGAGCAGTTCTTC.

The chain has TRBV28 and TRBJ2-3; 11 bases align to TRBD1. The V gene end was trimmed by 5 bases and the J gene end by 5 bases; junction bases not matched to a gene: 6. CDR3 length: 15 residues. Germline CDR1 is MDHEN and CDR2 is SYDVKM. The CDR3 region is CASSTWTGGLDTQYF. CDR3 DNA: TGTGCCAGCAGTACCTGGACAGGGGGCTTAGATACGCAGTATTTT.

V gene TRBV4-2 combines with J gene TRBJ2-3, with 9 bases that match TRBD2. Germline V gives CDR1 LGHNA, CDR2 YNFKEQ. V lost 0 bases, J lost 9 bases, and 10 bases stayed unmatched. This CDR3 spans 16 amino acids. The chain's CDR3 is CASSQDAAGLAGTQYF. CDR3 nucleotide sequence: TGTGCCAGCAGCCAAGATGCAGCAGGCCTAGCGGGAACGCAGTATTTT.

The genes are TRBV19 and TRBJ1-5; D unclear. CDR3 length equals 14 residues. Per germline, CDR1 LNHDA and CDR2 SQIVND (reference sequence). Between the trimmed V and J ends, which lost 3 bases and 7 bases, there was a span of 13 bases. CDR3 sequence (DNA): TGTGCCAGTAGTATGATACAGTCAGGACAGCCCCAGCATTTT. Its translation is CASSMIQSGQPQHF.

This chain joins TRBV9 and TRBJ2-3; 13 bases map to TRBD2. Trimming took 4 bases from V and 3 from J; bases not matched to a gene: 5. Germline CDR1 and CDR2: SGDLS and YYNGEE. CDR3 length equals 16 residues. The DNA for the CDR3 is TGTGCCAGCAGCTCCAGACTAGCGGGAGGTACAGATACGCAGTATTTT. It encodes CASSSRLAGGTDTQYF.

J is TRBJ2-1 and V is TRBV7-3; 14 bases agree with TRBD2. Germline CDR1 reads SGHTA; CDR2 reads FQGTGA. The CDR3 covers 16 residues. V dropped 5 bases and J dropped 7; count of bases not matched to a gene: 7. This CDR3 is CASSPGTSGSMNEQFF. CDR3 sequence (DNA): TGTGCCAGCAGCCCCGGGACTAGCGGGAGTATGAATGAGCAGTTCTTC.

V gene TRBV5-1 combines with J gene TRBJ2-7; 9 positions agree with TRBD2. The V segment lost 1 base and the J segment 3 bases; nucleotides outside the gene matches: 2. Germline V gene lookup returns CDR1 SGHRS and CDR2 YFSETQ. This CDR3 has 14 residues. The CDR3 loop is CASSLTAGGYEQYF. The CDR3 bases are TGCGCCAGCAGCTTGACAGCGGGGGGCTACGAGCAGTACTTC.

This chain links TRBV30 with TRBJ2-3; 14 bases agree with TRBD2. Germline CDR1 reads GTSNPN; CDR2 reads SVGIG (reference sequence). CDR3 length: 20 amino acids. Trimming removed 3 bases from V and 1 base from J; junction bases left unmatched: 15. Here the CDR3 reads CAWRPGRLRLAGGGTDTQYF. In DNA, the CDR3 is TGTGCCTGGAGGCCCGGCAGATTAAGACTAGCGGGAGGGGGCACAGATACGCAGTATTTT.

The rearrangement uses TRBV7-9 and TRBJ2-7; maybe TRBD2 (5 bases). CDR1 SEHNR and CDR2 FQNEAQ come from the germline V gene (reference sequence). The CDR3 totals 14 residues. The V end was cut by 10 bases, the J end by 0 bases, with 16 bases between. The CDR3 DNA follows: TGTGCCACGGGATGGATTTCCAGCTCCTACGAGCAGTACTTC. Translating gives CATGWISSSYEQYF.

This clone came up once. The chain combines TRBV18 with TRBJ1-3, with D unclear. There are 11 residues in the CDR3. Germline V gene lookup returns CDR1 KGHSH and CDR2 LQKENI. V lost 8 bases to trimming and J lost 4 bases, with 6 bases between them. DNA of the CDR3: TGTGCCAGCCAGTCAGGAAACACCATATATTTT. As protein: CASQSGNTIYF.

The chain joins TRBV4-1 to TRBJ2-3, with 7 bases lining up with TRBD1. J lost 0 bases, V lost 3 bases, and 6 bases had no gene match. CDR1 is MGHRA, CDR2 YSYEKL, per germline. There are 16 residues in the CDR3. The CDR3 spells CASSQRQGASTDTQYF. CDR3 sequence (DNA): TGCGCCAGCAGCCAGAGACAGGGAGCTAGCACAGATACGCAGTATTTT.

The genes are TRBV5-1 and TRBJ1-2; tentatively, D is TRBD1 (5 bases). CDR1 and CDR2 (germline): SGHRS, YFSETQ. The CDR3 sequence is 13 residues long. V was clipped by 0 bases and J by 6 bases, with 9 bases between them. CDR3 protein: CASSLGGEDGYTF. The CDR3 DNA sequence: TGCGCCAGCAGCTTGGGAGGGGAGGATGGCTACACCTTC.

DNA for the CDR3: TGCGCCAGCAGCTTGGCCCCAGACTTATATGGCTACACCTTC. This translates into CASSLAPDLYGYTF. This chain links TRBV5-1 with TRBJ1-2, with D hard to call. The germline V gene encodes CDR1 SGHRS and CDR2 YFSETQ. V was shortened by 0 bases and J by 5 bases, with 11 bases between the two germline ends. The CDR3 is 14 amino acids.